A single sample is the source of the 21 T cell receptor beta chains below, sequenced in a study of shared clonotypes between healthy human individuals. Profiled with immunoSEQ multiplex PCR; TCRdb holds only in-frame clones, not every one. The sample records about 2.1 million clones, about 94% being singletons. Terminally differentiated effector memory CD45RA+ cells were left out of the naive CD8 fraction, which was CD45RO-negative and positively selected for CCR7. Sample: naive CD8+ T cells from PBMCs. Source of these receptors: a man between 18 and 35 years old in good health. Some clones in this sample may be carry-over from other donors' samples.

V and J are TRBV27 and TRBJ2-1; possibly TRBD2 for D (6 bases). CDR3 length equals 15 residues. V was cut by 6 bases and J by 5 bases, with 17 bases left in between. Germline values: CDR1 MNHEY, CDR2 SMNVEV (reference sequence). The CDR3 spells CASSDLGLPNNEQFF. The CDR3 bases are TGTGCCAGCAGCGATTTGGGACTCCCTAACAATGAGCAGTTCTTC.

The V call is TRBV6-5, the J call TRBJ2-7, with TRBD1 matching over 7 bases. The CDR3 sequence is 13 residues long. V gave up 7 bases and J gave up 2 bases; unmatched junction bases: 5. Germline V gene data show CDR1 as MNHEY and CDR2 as SVGAGI. The CDR3 region is CASKPQGPYEQYF. CDR3 nucleotide sequence: TGTGCCAGCAAGCCACAGGGGCCCTACGAGCAGTACTTC.

The J gene is TRBJ2-3, the V gene TRBV5-1, with TRBD1 matching 11 bases. V was clipped by 4 bases and J by 2 bases; unmatched bases: 6. From germline, CDR1 is SGHRS and CDR2 YFSETQ. The CDR3 is 16 residues long. CDR3 coding DNA: TGCGCCAGCAGCGACCCGGGACAGGGGGTCACAGATACGCAGTATTTT. Translation: CASSDPGQGVTDTQYF. Full variable domain (outside the CDR3, taken from reference TRBV5-1 and TRBJ2-3): KAGVTQTPRYLIKTRGQQVTLSCSPISGHRSVSWYQQTPGQGLQFLFEYFSETQRNKGNFPGRFSGRQFSNSRSEMNVSTLELGDSALYLCASSDPGQGVTDTQYFGPGTRLTVL.

The V gene is TRBV28, the J gene TRBJ2-7; 8 bases match TRBD1. The CDR3 is 14 amino acids. In germline, CDR1 is MDHEN, CDR2 SYDVKM. The junction had 5 bases not matched to a gene; V was cut back by 3 bases and J by 4 bases. CDR3 amino acids: CASSFLRGQYEQYF. CDR3 DNA: TGTGCCAGCAGTTTTCTCAGGGGGCAATACGAGCAGTACTTC.

The rearrangement uses TRBV9 and TRBJ1-2; TRBD1 matches 7 bases. This CDR3 contains 15 residues. The junction had 6 bases not matched to a gene; V was cut back by 0 bases and J by 4 bases. In germline, CDR1 is SGDLS, CDR2 YYNGEE. In DNA, the CDR3 is TGTGCCAGCAGCGTAGGACAGGGTTTCGGCTATGGCTACACCTTC. Residues: CASSVGQGFGYGYTF.

This clone turned up a few times. This rearrangement joins TRBV5-6 to TRBJ1-1, with no clear D. Germline V gives CDR1 SGHDT, CDR2 YYEEEE. V was clipped by 2 bases and J by 7 bases, with 6 bases between them. This CDR3 spans 11 amino acids. In DNA, the CDR3 is TGTGCCAGCAGCTTCTCCGATGAAGCTTTCTTT. This sequence encodes CASSFSDEAFF.

In the case of this clone: Other DNA sequences of this sample code for an identical CDR3. DNA of the CDR3: TGTGCCAGTAGCCCGCGGACTAGCGGATCAGATACGCAGTATTTT. Translation: CASSPRTSGSDTQYF. The chain couples TRBV19 to TRBJ2-3; TRBD2 matches at 10 bases. CDR1 is LNHDA and CDR2 is SQIVND in the germline V gene (reference sequence). This CDR3 spans 15 amino acids. V lost 6 bases, J lost 4 bases, and 7 bases stayed unmatched.

In this sample, this clone turned up once. J is TRBJ2-1 and V is TRBV4-1; D remains unclear. Germline V gene data show CDR1 as MGHRA and CDR2 as YSYEKL. V lost 1 base and J 0 bases, leaving 13 bases between the germline ends. This CDR3 comprises 17 residues. CDR3 bases: TGCGCCAGCAGCCAAGGGCCCCCAGATAGCTCCTACAATGAGCAGTTCTTC. Amino acid sequence: CASSQGPPDSSYNEQFF.

J is TRBJ2-7 and V is TRBV9; D is possibly TRBD1 or TRBD2 (6 bases each). Germline CDR1 and CDR2: SGDLS and YYNGEE. The CDR3 has 15 residues. The germline V and J ends were trimmed by 0 bases and 2 bases, with 12 bases remaining between them. The CDR3 sequence is CASSVGGGIPYEQYF. For the CDR3, the DNA is TGTGCCAGCAGCGTAGGAGGGGGGATTCCCTACGAGCAGTACTTC.

The sample holds one count of this clone. The DNA of the CDR3 is TGTGCCACCAGCAATCTATCGGCCCAAGAGACCCAGTACTTC. Translated, it gives CATSNLSAQETQYF. The V gene is TRBV15, the J gene TRBJ2-5; D gene uncertain. The length of the CDR3 is 14 residues. The germline CDR1 and CDR2 sequences are LNHNV and YYDKDF (reference sequence). V was clipped by 4 bases and J by 1 base, with 10 bases between them. The entire variable domain, with the rest obtained from reference TRBV15 and TRBJ2-5, is as follows: DAMVIQNPRYQVTQFGKPVTLSCSQTLNHNVMYWYQQKSSQAPKLLFHYYDKDFNNEADTPDNFQSRRPNTSFCFLDIRSPGLGDTAMYLCATSNLSAQETQYFGPGTRLLVL.

This sequence joins TRBV10-3 and TRBJ1-1; D not resolved. Trimming pared 0 bases from V and 10 bases from J, leaving 18 bases between. Germline values: CDR1 ENHRY, CDR2 SYGVKD. CDR3 length: 15 residues. The CDR3 region has the DNA TGTGCCATCAGTGAGTCGTTCGCAACTCGCCACGGAGCTTTCTTT. Its translation: CAISESFATRHGAFF.

V and J are TRBV4-2 and TRBJ1-5, with D perhaps TRBD1 (6 bases). The CDR3 has 16 residues. V dropped 0 bases and J dropped 7 bases, with 16 bases sitting between them. The germline V gene encodes CDR1 LGHNA and CDR2 YNFKEQ. Here the CDR3 reads CASSQDRGAGYQPQHF. The CDR3 nucleotides are TGTGCCAGCAGCCAAGACCGGGGGGCGGGTTACCAGCCCCAGCATTTT.

This sequence joins TRBV29-1 and TRBJ2-1; the D gene is possibly TRBD1 (7 bases). This CDR3 has 14 amino acids. Deletions cut 3 bases from V and 4 bases from J, with 13 bases between. The V gene's germline CDR1 is SQVTM and CDR2 ANQGSEA. The CDR3 region is CSVDGGGVYNEQFF. The CDR3 DNA follows: TGCAGCGTTGATGGAGGGGGCGTGTACAATGAGCAGTTCTTC.

J is TRBJ1-2 and V is TRBV29-1; D not certain. Trimming left V 0 bases short and J 8 bases short, with 13 bases between. CDR3 size: 13 residues. Germline lookup yields CDR1 SQVTM and CDR2 ANQGSEA. Here the CDR3 DNA reads TGCAGCGTTGAAGAGGGTGCGGGAGACGGCTACACCTTC. This gives the protein CSVEEGAGDGYTF.

The chain couples TRBV30 to TRBJ1-1, with D unresolved. Trimming removed 4 bases from V and 0 bases from J, with 12 bases in between. This CDR3 contains 14 residues. In germline, CDR1 is GTSNPN, CDR2 SVGIG (reference sequence). The CDR3 region is CAWIAKTVNTEAFF. Here the CDR3 DNA reads TGTGCCTGGATAGCCAAGACGGTGAACACTGAAGCTTTCTTT.

The rearrangement links TRBV9 to TRBJ2-7; D gene uncertain. The V end was cut by 4 bases, the J end by 6 bases, with 20 bases between. This CDR3 spans 15 amino acids. In germline, CDR1 is SGDLS, CDR2 YYNGEE. Here the CDR3 reads CASSPGSATVREQYF. CDR3 in DNA: TGTGCCAGCAGCCCCGGCTCGGCAACAGTACGCGAGCAGTACTTC.

This clone was counted only a few times. The chain employs TRBV27 and TRBJ2-2; TRBD2 might be the D (6 bases). From germline, CDR1 is MNHEY and CDR2 SMNVEV (reference sequence). This CDR3 region has 15 residues. The V end was cut by 1 base, the J end by 3 bases, with 9 bases between. The CDR3 reads CASSLLAGYTGELFF. The CDR3 region has the DNA TGTGCCAGCAGTTTATTGGCGGGGTACACCGGGGAGCTGTTTTTT.

This chain connects TRBV7-2 to TRBJ2-1, with TRBD1 identical over 9 bases. The CDR3 is made up of 16 amino acids. Germline CDR1 is SGHTA and CDR2 is FQGNSA. V dropped 6 bases and J dropped 2; count of bases not matched to a gene: 8. The CDR3 region has the DNA TGTGCCAGCAGTTCCTCTAGGACAGGGGCCTACAATGAGCAGTTCTTC. Protein sequence: CASSSSRTGAYNEQFF.

This clone was found once. J is TRBJ1-1 and V is TRBV7-6; 7 bases are a match to TRBD1. Germline V CDR1 and CDR2: SGHVS, FNYEAQ. There are 16 residues in the CDR3. With 5 bases clipped from V and 4 bases from J, the junction kept 13 bases outside the gene matches. CDR3 loop: CASSPINSDRRTEAFF. The CDR3 DNA sequence: TGTGCCAGCAGCCCCATTAACTCGGACAGGCGCACTGAAGCTTTCTTT.

Remarks on this clone: In the same sample, other DNA sequences code for this CDR3. The chain joins TRBV28 to TRBJ1-3; 8 bases match TRBD1. Germline trimming cut 3 bases from V and 4 bases from J; bases unmatched to any gene: 8. The CDR3 has 16 amino acids. Germline V gene data show CDR1 as MDHEN and CDR2 as SYDVKM. CDR3 region: CASSFSQGARGNTIYF. The CDR3 bases are TGTGCCAGCAGTTTTAGTCAGGGGGCGAGGGGAAACACCATATATTTT.

The CDR3 DNA follows: TGTGCCAGCAGTCCCGACGGACAGAGTCAGTACTTC. Amino acid sequence: CASSPDGQSQYF. The rearrangement links TRBV27 to TRBJ2-7; a weak D match, TRBD1 (6 bases). The CDR3 contains 12 residues. The germline V gene encodes CDR1 MNHEY and CDR2 SMNVEV (reference sequence). V was clipped by 5 bases and J by 10 bases, with 15 bases between them.